The rows below give T cell receptor beta chains drawn from one sample of a study of T cell responses to AZD1222 COVID-19 vaccine. Libraries were prepared by immunoSEQ multiplex PCR; TCRdb keeps only in-frame clonotypes and omits some of them. Here the sample spans around 67,000 clones, roughly four fifths being singletons. Sequencing was performed on peripheral blood, taken 28 days after the second AZD1222 dose. These receptors originate from an adult who received the AZD1222 COVID-19 vaccine. The CDR3 runs from the conserved cysteine through the conserved F or W. A D gene is named only where the DNA matches it firmly. A row's size may be missing; if present it is once, few, many or a size class.

abundance: NA
v_gene: TRBV18
j_gene: TRBJ1-6
d_gene: NA
CDR3nt: TGTGCCAGCTCACCCACAGGGCGGGACAATTCACCCCTCCACTTT
CDR3aa: CASSPTGRDNSPLHF

abundance: NA
v_gene: TRBV4-3
j_gene: TRBJ1-2
d_gene: NA
CDR3nt: TGCGCCAGCAGCCAAGATCGGGCAGGAAATAACTATGGCTACACCTTC
CDR3aa: CASSQDRAGNNYGYTF

abundance: NA
v_gene: TRBV28
j_gene: TRBJ1-5
d_gene: NA
CDR3nt: TGTGCCAGCAGTGGGGCGGGGCCGCCACAGCCCCAGCATTTT
CDR3aa: CASSGAGPPQPQHF

abundance: NA
v_gene: TRBV19
j_gene: TRBJ1-3
d_gene: NA
CDR3nt: TGTGCCAGTAGTGGAGAGCGGTGGGGCTCTGGAAACACCATATATTTT
CDR3aa: CASSGERWGSGNTIYF

abundance: NA
v_gene: TRBV7-2
j_gene: TRBJ1-3
d_gene: NA
CDR3nt: TGTGCCAGCAGCTCGTACAGGACTTCGGGAAACACCATATATTTT
CDR3aa: CASSSYRTSGNTIYF

abundance: NA
v_gene: TRBV5-6
j_gene: TRBJ1-1
d_gene: NA
CDR3nt: TGTGCCAGCAGCTTCCGGGCAGAAGCTTTCTTT
CDR3aa: CASSFRAEAFF

abundance: NA
v_gene: TRBV2
j_gene: TRBJ2-2
d_gene: NA
CDR3nt: TGTGCCAGCAGTGTAGGGAGTGCTAACACCGGGGAGCTGTTTTTT
CDR3aa: CASSVGSANTGELFF

abundance: NA
v_gene: TRBV6-5
j_gene: TRBJ1-2
d_gene: NA
CDR3nt: TGTGCCAGCAGTTACTCGAGCGGCTATAACTATGGCTACACCTTC
CDR3aa: CASSYSSGYNYGYTF

abundance: NA
v_gene: TRBV5-1
j_gene: TRBJ1-2
d_gene: TRBD1
CDR3nt: TGCGCCAGCAGCTTGGGTGGCCGGACAGGGCATCTCGGCTACACCTTC
CDR3aa: CASSLGGRTGHLGYTF

abundance: NA
v_gene: TRBV28
j_gene: TRBJ2-3
d_gene: NA
CDR3nt: TGTGCCAGCAGTTTCGGCCGGGGCCCCGGCACAGATACGCAGTATTTT
CDR3aa: CASSFGRGPGTDTQYF

abundance: NA
v_gene: TRBV11-2
j_gene: TRBJ1-6
d_gene: TRBD1
CDR3nt: TGTGCCAGCAGCTTACGGACAGGGGGTAGCTCACCCCTCCACTTT
CDR3aa: CASSLRTGGSSPLHF

abundance: NA
v_gene: TRBV7-9
j_gene: TRBJ2-1
d_gene: NA
CDR3nt: TGTGCCAGCAGCTTACGGCAGGGGCAGTTCTTC
CDR3aa: CASSLRQGQFF

abundance: NA
v_gene: TRBV7-9
j_gene: TRBJ1-4
d_gene: NA
CDR3nt: TGTGCCAGCAGCTGGGGACCAGATACAGGTCGGGGAAATGAAAAACTGTTTTTT
CDR3aa: CASSWGPDTGRGNEKLFF

abundance: once
v_gene: TRBV6-9
j_gene: TRBJ2-1
d_gene: NA
CDR3nt: TGTGCCAGCAAAATATTGGGCCCCCGGGGCAAAAATGAGCAGTTCTTC
CDR3aa: CASKILGPRGKNEQFF

abundance: NA
v_gene: TRBV6-5
j_gene: TRBJ1-1
d_gene: NA
CDR3nt: TGTGCCAGCAGACTAGAACTCTCGAACACTGAAGCTTTCTTT
CDR3aa: CASRLELSNTEAFF

abundance: NA
v_gene: TRBV4-2
j_gene: TRBJ2-3
d_gene: TRBD2
CDR3nt: TGTGCCAGCAGCCCCTTTTTGCGGGGGGGCACAGATACGCAGTATTTT
CDR3aa: CASSPFLRGGTDTQYF

abundance: once
v_gene: TRBV7-9
j_gene: TRBJ1-2
d_gene: TRBD1
CDR3nt: TGTGCCAGCAGCTCCCGGGACAGGGAGATAGCGGACTATGGCTACACCTTC
CDR3aa: CASSSRDREIADYGYTF

abundance: NA
v_gene: TRBV4-1
j_gene: TRBJ2-7
d_gene: NA
CDR3nt: TGCGCCAGCAGCCATCAGGGTGGCTACGAGCAGTACTTC
CDR3aa: CASSHQGGYEQYF

abundance: NA
v_gene: TRBV2
j_gene: TRBJ1-4
d_gene: NA
CDR3nt: TGTGCCAGCAAAAGAGAGGGACTGCGTAATGAAAAACTGTTTTTT
CDR3aa: CASKREGLRNEKLFF

abundance: NA
v_gene: TRBV4-3
j_gene: TRBJ2-2
d_gene: TRBD1
CDR3nt: TGCGCCAGCAGCCAAGATCGGCGTCAGGGGGCGCTTATCACCGGGGAGCTGTTTTTT
CDR3aa: CASSQDRRQGALITGELFF

abundance: once
v_gene: TRBV10-1
j_gene: TRBJ1-1
d_gene: NA
CDR3nt: TGCGCCAGCAGTGAGTTTCGTGGTGGAACTGAAGCTTTCTTT
CDR3aa: CASSEFRGGTEAFF

abundance: NA
v_gene: TRBV3-1/TRBV3-2
j_gene: TRBJ2-7
d_gene: TRBD1
CDR3nt: TGTGCCAGCAGCCGGGCTGGGACAGGCTACGAGCAGTACTTC
CDR3aa: CASSRAGTGYEQYF

abundance: NA
v_gene: TRBV6-1
j_gene: TRBJ2-3
d_gene: TRBD1
CDR3nt: TGTGCCAGCAGTGAACTAACAGGGGATACAGATACGCAGTATTTT
CDR3aa: CASSELTGDTDTQYF

abundance: NA
v_gene: TRBV7-2
j_gene: TRBJ1-6
d_gene: TRBD1
CDR3nt: TGTGCCAGCAGCCCGGGACAGATATATAATTCACCCCTCCACTTT
CDR3aa: CASSPGQIYNSPLHF

abundance: NA
v_gene: TRBV28
j_gene: TRBJ1-2
d_gene: NA
CDR3nt: TGTGCCAGTGGGCCCAGTCCCAACTATGGCTACACCTTC
CDR3aa: CASGPSPNYGYTF

abundance: NA
v_gene: TRBV27
j_gene: TRBJ1-5
d_gene: NA
CDR3nt: TGTGCCAGCAGTACCGGCGGGGGGGTCGGCAATCAGCCCCAGCATTTT
CDR3aa: CASSTGGGVGNQPQHF

abundance: NA
v_gene: TRBV19
j_gene: TRBJ2-7
d_gene: NA
CDR3nt: TGTGCCAGTAGTTCAACCCTACAGGGTTATCCATTCTACGAGCAGTACTTC
CDR3aa: CASSSTLQGYPFYEQYF

abundance: NA
v_gene: TRBV4-3
j_gene: TRBJ1-1
d_gene: NA
CDR3nt: TGCGCCAGCAGCCAAGATTCGAGAACAAGGGAGACTGAAGCTTTCTTT
CDR3aa: CASSQDSRTRETEAFF

abundance: NA
v_gene: TRBV30
j_gene: TRBJ2-7
d_gene: NA
CDR3nt: TGTGCCTGGAGAGGGGTACAGTCGGCCTACGAGCAGTACTTC
CDR3aa: CAWRGVQSAYEQYF

abundance: NA
v_gene: TRBV5-5
j_gene: TRBJ1-6
d_gene: NA
CDR3nt: TGTGCCAGCAGCTTGGTGACAGTCTATTCACCCCTCCACTTT
CDR3aa: CASSLVTVYSPLHF

abundance: NA
v_gene: TRBV24-1
j_gene: TRBJ2-3
d_gene: NA
CDR3nt: TGTGCCACCAGTGATAGGCTCACAGCTAACACAGATACGCAGTATTTT
CDR3aa: CATSDRLTANTDTQYF

abundance: NA
v_gene: TRBV30
j_gene: TRBJ1-2
d_gene: NA
CDR3nt: TGTGCACGACGGGGGGGATCTAACTATGGCTACACCTTC
CDR3aa: CARRGGSNYGYTF

abundance: once
v_gene: TRBV6-5
j_gene: TRBJ1-1
d_gene: NA
CDR3nt: TGTGCCAGCAGATACAGGGCGGACACTGAAGCTTTCTTT
CDR3aa: CASRYRADTEAFF

abundance: NA
v_gene: TRBV10-3
j_gene: TRBJ2-2
d_gene: NA
CDR3nt: TGTGCCATCAGCGACAGGGAGGGCACCGGGGAGCTGTTTTTT
CDR3aa: CAISDREGTGELFF

abundance: NA
v_gene: TRBV4-3
j_gene: TRBJ1-5
d_gene: NA
CDR3nt: TGCGCCAGCAGCCAAGAACCAGGGCGCAATCAGCCCCAGCATTTT
CDR3aa: CASSQEPGRNQPQHF

abundance: NA
v_gene: TRBV14
j_gene: TRBJ2-7
d_gene: NA
CDR3nt: TGTGCCAGCAGCCCGGCTTGGGGATCCTACGAGCAGTACTTC
CDR3aa: CASSPAWGSYEQYF

abundance: NA
v_gene: TRBV12-3/TRBV12-4
j_gene: TRBJ1-1
d_gene: TRBD1
CDR3nt: TGTGCCAGCAGTTCAGGGACAGGGGGAGCTTTCTTT
CDR3aa: CASSSGTGGAFF

abundance: NA
v_gene: TRBV30
j_gene: TRBJ1-3
d_gene: NA
CDR3nt: TGTGCCTGGAGTGTTACAGCTGGAAACACCATATATTTT
CDR3aa: CAWSVTAGNTIYF

abundance: NA
v_gene: TRBV4-1
j_gene: TRBJ2-1
d_gene: NA
CDR3nt: TGCGCCAGCAGCCTTCCGGGCCGGTACAATGAGCAGTTCTTC
CDR3aa: CASSLPGRYNEQFF

abundance: NA
v_gene: TRBV9
j_gene: TRBJ2-1
d_gene: TRBD1
CDR3nt: TGTGCCAGCAGCGTAGTTCAGGGGGTGGGCAATGAGCAGTTCTTC
CDR3aa: CASSVVQGVGNEQFF